This T cell receptor (beta chain) emerged from a study of T cell clonality in common variable immunodeficiency. Study-level findings and limits: Common variable immunodeficiency TCR beta sequences reportedly had fewer deletions and N-nucleotide insertions. CVID subjects shared fewer TCRbeta clones than healthy controls did. Authors noted CVID clonality's cause needs subpopulation repertoire sequencing.

As regards this clone: What it recognizes is unknown.

Each donor provided roughly 5 to 8 ml of heparinized whole blood. Here immunoSEQ multiplex PCR was the method, and the copy in TCRdb shows in-frame clones only, minus some. This sample has about 18,000 clones, each found more than once. Sequencing was performed on peripheral blood mononuclear cells. This TCR derives from a human donor with common variable immunodeficiency.

The sequenced CDR3 bases are TGTGCCATCAGGGACAGGGAGAATCCACCC. This gives the protein CAIRDRENPP. The full CDR3 reads CAIRDRENPPLHF. The V gene is TRBV19, the J gene TRBJ1-6, with 9 bases aligning to TRBD1. With the read ending 3 residues before the CDR3 end, the germline J gene is used to fill in that end. Germline CDR1 is LNHDA and CDR2 is SQIVND (reference sequence). V lost 10 bases to trimming and J lost 11 bases; unmatched junction nucleotides: 9. This CDR3 contains 13 residues.